This T cell receptor beta chain was sequenced in a study of T cells in Graves' hyperthyroidism and ophthalmopathy. The CDR3 is 15 amino acids. Germline lookup yields CDR1 MGHRA and CDR2 YSYEKL. Trimming took 0 bases from V and 2 from J, leaving 10 bases between them. Amplified regions were TCR beta CDR3 sequences from RNA transcripts. The TCR CDR3 was amplified in a first-round RT-PCR using the HTBI primer set. TCRdb fed the multiplex PCR reads into MiXCR, producing one record per CDR3 protein. The table has under 300,000 distinct CDR3 sequences, 20% to 25% seen once. This clonotype was seen ten or more times.

The V and J genes are TRBV4-1 and TRBJ1-2; D is unresolved. This TCR was recovered from a middle-aged man with Graves' hyperthyroidism that later progressed to Graves' ophthalmopathy. Sequences were obtained from blood. CDR3 sequence reads: CASSQDRTVNYGYTF. CDR3 bases: TGCGCCAGCAGCCAAGATAGGACGGTAAACTATGGCTACACCTTC.